This T cell receptor (beta chain) was obtained from a study of T cells after yellow fever vaccination. This clonotype was detected ten times or more. This CDR3 has 13 amino acids. V dropped 4 bases and J dropped 8; count of bases not matched to a gene: 5. The germline V gene has CDR1 MDHEN and CDR2 SYDVKM. TCRdb re-called the 5' RACE reads with MiXCR, one entry per CDR3 protein. In the table there are tens of thousands of distinct CDR3 sequences, about 10% of which are singletons. This chain connects TRBV28 to TRBJ1-1; 9 positions agree with TRBD1. The source of this sequence is a man younger than 35 who received the YFV17D yellow fever vaccine. This specimen was PBMCs, either bulk or a sorted T-cell subset (CD4+, CD8+, memory, or dextramer-sorted; not recorded which), taken approximately 15 days after the first yellow fever vaccination. Here the CDR3 reads CASSWGGQGEAFF. Written as DNA, the CDR3 is TGTGCCAGCAGTTGGGGGGGACAGGGCGAAGCTTTCTTT.